The 2 T cell receptor beta chains below were found in one sample sequenced in a study of response to subunit inactivated influenza vaccine. TCRdb analysed the RT-PCR reads with MiXCR anew, one entry per CDR3 protein. The sample yields roughly 630,000 distinct CDR3 sequences, approximately 15% seen once. The material was PBMCs from blood, obtained roughly 15 days before vaccination. These receptors were obtained from a man aged 50-60 years who received an inactivated influenza vaccine.

The chain is built from TRBV4-2 and TRBJ2-3; D is unclear. The CDR3 runs to 16 residues. Germline V lookup: CDR1 LGHNA, CDR2 YNFKEQ. The ends were cut back, 1 base at V and 0 bases at J, with 11 bases in the middle. The CDR3 DNA sequence: TGTGCCAGCAGCCAAGCTCAGAGGTCTAGCACAGATACGCAGTATTTT. Translation gives CASSQAQRSSTDTQYF.

This clonotype has just a few counts. V is TRBV6-2 or TRBV6-3 and J is TRBJ2-5; a weak D match, TRBD2 (5 bases). Looked up from germline, CDR1 is MNHEY and CDR2 is SVGEGT. The CDR3 spans 15 residues. With 1 base removed from V and 3 bases from J, the gap between germline ends came to 12 bases. The CDR3 nucleotides are TGTGCCAGCAGTTACTACGAGGCCGGGAAAGAGACCCAGTACTTC. This encodes CASSYYEAGKETQYF.